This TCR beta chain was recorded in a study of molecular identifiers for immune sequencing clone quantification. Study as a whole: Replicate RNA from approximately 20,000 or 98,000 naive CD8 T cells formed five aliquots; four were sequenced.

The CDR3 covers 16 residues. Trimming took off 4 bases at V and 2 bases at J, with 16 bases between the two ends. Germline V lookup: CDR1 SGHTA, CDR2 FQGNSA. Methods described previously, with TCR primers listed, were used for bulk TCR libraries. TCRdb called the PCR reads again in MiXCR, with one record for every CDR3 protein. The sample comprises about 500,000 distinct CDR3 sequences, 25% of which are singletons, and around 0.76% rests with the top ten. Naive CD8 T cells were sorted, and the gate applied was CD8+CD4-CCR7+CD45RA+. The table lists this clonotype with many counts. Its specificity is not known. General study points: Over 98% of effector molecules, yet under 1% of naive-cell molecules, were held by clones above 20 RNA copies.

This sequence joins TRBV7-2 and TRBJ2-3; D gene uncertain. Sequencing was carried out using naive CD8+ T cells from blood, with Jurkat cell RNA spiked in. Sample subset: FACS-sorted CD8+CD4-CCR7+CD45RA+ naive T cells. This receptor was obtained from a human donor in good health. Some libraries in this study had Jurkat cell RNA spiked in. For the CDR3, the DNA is TGTGCCAGCAGCTCACCCGCCCAGGCCTTCACAGATACGCAGTATTTT. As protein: CASSSPAQAFTDTQYF.